This TCR beta chain was sequenced during a study of T cells in localized non-small cell lung cancer. Whole-study results and caveats: Appearance in adjacent lung was seen for a median around 60 of the top 100 tumor clones. With higher T cell density in blood came longer overall survival. Measurement of T cell clonality placed uninvolved adjacent lung highest, above the level in tumor.

For this clone: What it recognizes is unknown.

The ends lost 4 bases at V and 4 bases at J; junction bases unmatched: 9. Germline CDR1 and CDR2: MDHEN and SYDVKM. The CDR3 is 16 residues long. Produced via immunoSEQ multiplex PCR; TCRdb's table is partial and in-frame only. The data contain about 5,000 clones, around 85% of them singletons. The specimen was PBMCs, collected before any cancer treatment. The clonotype comes from a woman aged 40-69 years with stage II lung adenocarcinoma. The chain links TRBV28 to TRBJ2-1, with 8 bases aligning to TRBD1. The CDR3 coding sequence is TGTGCCAGCAGTTCCGGTGGGACAGGACTTTACAATGAGCAGTTCTTC. This codes for CASSSGGTGLYNEQFF.